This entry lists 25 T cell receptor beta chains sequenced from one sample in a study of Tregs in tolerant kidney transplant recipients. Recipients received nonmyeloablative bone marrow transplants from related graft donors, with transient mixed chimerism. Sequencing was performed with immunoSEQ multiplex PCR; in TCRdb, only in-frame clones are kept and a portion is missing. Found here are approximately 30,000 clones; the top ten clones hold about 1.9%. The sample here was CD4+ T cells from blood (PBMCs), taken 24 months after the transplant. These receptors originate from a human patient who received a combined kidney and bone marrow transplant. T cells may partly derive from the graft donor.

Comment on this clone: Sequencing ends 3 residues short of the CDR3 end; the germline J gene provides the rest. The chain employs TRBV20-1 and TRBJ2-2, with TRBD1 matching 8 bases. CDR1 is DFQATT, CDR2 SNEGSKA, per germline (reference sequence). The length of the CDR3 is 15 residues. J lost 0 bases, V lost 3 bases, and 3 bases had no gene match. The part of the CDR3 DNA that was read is TGCAGTGCTAGGGACAGGGTCTCGAACACCGGGGAG. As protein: CSARDRVSNTGE. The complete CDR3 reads CSARDRVSNTGELFF.

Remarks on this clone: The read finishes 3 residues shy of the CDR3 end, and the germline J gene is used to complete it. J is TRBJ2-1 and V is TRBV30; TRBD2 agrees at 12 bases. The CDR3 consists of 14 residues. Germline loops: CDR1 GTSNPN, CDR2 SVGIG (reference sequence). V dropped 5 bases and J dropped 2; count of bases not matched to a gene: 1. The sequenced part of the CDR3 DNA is TGTGCCTGGGGACTAGCGGGAACCTACAATGAG. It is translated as CAWGLAGTYNE. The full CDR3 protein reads CAWGLAGTYNEQFF.

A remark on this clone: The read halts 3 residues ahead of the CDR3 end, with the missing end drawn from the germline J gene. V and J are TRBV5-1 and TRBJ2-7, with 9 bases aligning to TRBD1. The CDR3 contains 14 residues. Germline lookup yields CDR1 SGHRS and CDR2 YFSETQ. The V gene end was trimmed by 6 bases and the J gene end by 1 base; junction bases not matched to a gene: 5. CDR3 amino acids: CASKAGTGSYEQYF. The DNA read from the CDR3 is TGCGCCAGCAAAGCCGGGACAGGGTCCTACGAG.

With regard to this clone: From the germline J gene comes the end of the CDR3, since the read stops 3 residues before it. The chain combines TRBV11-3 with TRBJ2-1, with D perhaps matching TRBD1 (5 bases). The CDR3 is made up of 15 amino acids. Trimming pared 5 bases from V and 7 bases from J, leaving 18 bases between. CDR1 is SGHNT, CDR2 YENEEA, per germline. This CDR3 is CASSLGQMSRNEQFF. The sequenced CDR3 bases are TGTGCCAGCAGCCTGGGGCAGATGAGTAGGAATGAG.

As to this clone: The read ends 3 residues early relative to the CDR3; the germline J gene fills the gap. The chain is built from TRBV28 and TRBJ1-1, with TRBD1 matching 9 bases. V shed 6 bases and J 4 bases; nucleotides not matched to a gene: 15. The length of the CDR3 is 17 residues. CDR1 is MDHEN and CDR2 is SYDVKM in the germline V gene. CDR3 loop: CASSIKDRGSTGTEAFF. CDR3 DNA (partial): TGTGCCAGCAGCATCAAGGACAGGGGTTCAACAGGCACTGAA.

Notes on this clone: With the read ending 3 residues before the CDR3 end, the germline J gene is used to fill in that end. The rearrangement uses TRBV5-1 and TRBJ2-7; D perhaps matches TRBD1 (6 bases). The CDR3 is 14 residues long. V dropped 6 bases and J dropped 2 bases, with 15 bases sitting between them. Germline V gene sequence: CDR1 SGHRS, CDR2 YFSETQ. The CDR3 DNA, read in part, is TGCGCCAGCACCCTGGAACAGGGCGCCTACGAG. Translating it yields CASTLEQGAYE. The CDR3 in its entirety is CASTLEQGAYEQYF.

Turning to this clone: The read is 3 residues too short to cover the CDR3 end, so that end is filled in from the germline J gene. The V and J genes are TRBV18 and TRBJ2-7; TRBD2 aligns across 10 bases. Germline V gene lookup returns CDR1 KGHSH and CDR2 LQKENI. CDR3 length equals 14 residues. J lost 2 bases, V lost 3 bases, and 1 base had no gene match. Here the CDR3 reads CASSPSGRAYEQYF. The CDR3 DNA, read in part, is TGTGCCAGCTCACCCAGCGGGAGGGCCTACGAG.

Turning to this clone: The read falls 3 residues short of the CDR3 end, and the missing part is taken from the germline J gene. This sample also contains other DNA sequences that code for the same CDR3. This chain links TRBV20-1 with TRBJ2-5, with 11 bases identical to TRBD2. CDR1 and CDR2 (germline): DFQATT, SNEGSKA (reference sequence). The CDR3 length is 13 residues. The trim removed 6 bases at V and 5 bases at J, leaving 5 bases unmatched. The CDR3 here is CSAIAGGPETQYF. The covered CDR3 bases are TGCAGTGCGATAGCGGGAGGGCCGGAGACC.

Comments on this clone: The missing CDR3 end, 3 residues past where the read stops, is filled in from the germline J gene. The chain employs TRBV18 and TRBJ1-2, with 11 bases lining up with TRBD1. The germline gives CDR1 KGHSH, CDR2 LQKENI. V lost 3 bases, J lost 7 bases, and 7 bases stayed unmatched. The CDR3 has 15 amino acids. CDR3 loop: CASSPQGQGVGGYTF. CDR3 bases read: TGTGCCAGCTCACCGCAGGGACAGGGGGTTGGTGGC.

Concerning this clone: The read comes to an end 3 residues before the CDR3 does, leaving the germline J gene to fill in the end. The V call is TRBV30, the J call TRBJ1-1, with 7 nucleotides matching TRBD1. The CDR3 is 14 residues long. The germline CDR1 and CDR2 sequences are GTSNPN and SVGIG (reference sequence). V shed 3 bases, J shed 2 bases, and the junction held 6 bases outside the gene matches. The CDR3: CAWSVGTANTEAFF. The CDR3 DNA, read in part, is TGTGCCTGGAGCGTAGGGACAGCAAACACTGAA.

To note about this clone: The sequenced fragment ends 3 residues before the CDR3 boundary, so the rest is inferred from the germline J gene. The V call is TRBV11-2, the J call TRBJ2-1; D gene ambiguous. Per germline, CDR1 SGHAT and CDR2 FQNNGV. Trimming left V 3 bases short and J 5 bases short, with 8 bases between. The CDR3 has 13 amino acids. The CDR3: CASSFSLNNEQFF. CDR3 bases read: TGTGCCAGCAGCTTTTCCCTTAACAATGAG. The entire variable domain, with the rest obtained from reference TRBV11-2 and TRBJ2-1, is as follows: EAGVAQSPRYKIIEKRQSVAFWCNPISGHATLYWYQQILGQGPKLLIQFQNNGVVDDSQLPKDRFSAERLKGVDSTLKIQPAKLEDSAVYLCASSFSLNNEQFFGPGTRLTVL.

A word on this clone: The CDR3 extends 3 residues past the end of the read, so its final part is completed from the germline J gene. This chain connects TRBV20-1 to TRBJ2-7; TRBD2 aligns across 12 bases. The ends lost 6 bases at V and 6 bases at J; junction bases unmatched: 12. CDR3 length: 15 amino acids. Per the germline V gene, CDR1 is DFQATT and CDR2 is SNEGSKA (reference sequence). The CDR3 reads CSAPSLAGGWSEQYF. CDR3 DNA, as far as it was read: TGCAGTGCCCCCTCGCTAGCGGGAGGGTGGAGCGAG.

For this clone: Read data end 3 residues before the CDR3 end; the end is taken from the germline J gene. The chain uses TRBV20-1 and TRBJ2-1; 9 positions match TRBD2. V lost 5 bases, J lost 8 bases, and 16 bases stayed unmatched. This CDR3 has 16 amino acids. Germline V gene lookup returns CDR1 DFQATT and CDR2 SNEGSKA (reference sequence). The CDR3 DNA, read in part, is TGCAGTGCTGAACGTAGCGGGAGTGGGGCAAGGGATGAG. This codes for CSAERSGSGARDE. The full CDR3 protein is CSAERSGSGARDEQFF.

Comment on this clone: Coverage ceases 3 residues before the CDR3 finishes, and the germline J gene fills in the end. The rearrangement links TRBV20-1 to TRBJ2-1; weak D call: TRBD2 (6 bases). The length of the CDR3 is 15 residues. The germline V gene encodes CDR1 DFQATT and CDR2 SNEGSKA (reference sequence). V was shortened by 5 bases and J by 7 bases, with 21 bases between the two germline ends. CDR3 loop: CSAEASETPINEQFF. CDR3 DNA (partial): TGCAGTGCTGAGGCTAGCGAGACCCCGATAAATGAG.

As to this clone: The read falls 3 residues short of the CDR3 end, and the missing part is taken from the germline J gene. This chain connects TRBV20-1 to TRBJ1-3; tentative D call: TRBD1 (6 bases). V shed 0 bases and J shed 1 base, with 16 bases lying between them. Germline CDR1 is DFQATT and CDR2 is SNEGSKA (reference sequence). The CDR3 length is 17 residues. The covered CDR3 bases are TGCAGTGCTAGAGAGCTAACAGGGAGGGGTTCTGGAAACACC. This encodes CSARELTGRGSGNT. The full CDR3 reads CSARELTGRGSGNTIYF.

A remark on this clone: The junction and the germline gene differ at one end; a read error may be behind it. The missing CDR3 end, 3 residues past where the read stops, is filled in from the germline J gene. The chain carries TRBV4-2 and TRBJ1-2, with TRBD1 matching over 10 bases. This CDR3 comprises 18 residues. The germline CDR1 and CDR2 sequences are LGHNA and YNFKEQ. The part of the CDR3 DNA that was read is TGCGCCAGCAGCCAAGATCCGGGACAGGGGCGGGTAATGGGTGGC. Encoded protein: CASSQDPGQGRVMGG. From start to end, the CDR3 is CASSQDPGQGRVMGGYTF.

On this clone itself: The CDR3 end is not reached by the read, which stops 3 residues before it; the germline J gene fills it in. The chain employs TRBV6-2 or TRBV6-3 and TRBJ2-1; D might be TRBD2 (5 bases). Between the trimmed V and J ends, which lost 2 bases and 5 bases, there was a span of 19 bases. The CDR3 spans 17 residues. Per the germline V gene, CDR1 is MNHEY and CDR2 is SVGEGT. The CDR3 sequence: CASSYPDWPQRHNEQFF. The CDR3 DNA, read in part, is TGTGCCAGCAGTTACCCGGACTGGCCCCAACGCCACAATGAG.

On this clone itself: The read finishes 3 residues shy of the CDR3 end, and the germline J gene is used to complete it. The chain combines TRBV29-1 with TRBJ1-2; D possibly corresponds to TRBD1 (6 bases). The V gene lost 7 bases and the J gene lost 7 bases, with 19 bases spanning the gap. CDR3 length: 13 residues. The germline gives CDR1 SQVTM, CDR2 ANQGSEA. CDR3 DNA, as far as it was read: TGCAGCGCCGGGGGGGCGACGGAGGGTGGC. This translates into CSAGGATEGG. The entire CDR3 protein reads CSAGGATEGGYTF.

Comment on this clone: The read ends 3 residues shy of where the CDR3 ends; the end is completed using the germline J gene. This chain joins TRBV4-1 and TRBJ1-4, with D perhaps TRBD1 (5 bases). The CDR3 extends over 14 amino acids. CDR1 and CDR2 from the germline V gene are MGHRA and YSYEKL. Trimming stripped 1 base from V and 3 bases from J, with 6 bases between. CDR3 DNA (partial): TGCGCCAGCAGCCAAGGACAGTCTAATGAAAAA. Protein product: CASSQGQSNEK. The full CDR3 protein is CASSQGQSNEKLFF.

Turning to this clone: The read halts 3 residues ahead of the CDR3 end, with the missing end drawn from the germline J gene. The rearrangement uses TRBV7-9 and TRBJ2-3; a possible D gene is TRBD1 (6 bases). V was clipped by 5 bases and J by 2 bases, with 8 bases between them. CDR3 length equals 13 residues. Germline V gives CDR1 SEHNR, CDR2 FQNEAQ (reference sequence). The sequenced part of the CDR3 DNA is TGTGCCAGCAGCCGGGACACCACAGATACG. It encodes CASSRDTTDT. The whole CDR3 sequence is CASSRDTTDTQYF.

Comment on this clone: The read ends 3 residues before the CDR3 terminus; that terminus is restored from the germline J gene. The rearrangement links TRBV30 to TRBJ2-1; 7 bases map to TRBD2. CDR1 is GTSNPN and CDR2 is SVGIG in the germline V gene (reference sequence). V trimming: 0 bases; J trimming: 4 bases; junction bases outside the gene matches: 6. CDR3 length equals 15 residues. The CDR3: CAWSVRSGTYNEQFF. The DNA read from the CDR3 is TGTGCCTGGAGTGTACGAAGCGGGACTTACAATGAG. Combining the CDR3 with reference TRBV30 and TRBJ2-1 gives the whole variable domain SQTIHQWPATLVQPVGSPLSLECTVEGTSNPNLYWYRQAAGRGLQLLFYSVGIGQISSEVPQNLSASRPQDRQFILSSKKLLLSDSGFYLCAWSVRSGTYNEQFFGPGTRLTVL.

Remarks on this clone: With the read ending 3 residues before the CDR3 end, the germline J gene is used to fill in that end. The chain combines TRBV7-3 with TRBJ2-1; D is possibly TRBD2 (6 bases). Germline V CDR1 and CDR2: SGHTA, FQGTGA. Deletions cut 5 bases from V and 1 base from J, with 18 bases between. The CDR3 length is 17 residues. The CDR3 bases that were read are TGTGCCAGCAGCCCCCGACAACGGGGGATATCCTACAATGAG. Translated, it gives CASSPRQRGISYNE. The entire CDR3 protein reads CASSPRQRGISYNEQFF. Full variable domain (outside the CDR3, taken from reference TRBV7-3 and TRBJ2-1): GAGVSQTPSNKVTEKGKYVELRCDPISGHTALYWYRQSLGQGPEFLIYFQGTGAADDSGLPNDRFFAVRPEGSVSTLKIQRTERGDSAVYLCASSPRQRGISYNEQFFGPGTRLTVL.

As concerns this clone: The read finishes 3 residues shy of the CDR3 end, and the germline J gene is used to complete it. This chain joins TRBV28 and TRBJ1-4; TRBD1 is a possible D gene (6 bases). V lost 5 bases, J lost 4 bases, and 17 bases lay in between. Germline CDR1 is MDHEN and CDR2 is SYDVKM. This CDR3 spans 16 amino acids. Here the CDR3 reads CASSPPRQGYNEKLFF. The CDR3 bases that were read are TGTGCCAGCAGTCCCCCTCGGCAGGGGTATAATGAAAAA.

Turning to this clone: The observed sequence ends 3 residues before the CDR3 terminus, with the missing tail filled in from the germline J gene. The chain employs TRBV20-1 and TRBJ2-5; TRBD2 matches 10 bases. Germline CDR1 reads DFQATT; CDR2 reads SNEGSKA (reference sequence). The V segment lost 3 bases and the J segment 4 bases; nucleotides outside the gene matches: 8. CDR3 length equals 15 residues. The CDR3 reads CSASSLAGVRETQYF. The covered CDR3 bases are TGCAGTGCTAGTAGCCTAGCGGGAGTTCGAGAGACC.

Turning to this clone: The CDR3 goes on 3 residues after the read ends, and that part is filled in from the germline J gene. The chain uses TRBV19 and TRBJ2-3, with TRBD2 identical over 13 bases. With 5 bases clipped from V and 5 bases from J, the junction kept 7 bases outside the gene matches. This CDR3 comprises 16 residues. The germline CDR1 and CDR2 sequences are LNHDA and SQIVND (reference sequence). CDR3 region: CASSLRTSGRGDTQYF. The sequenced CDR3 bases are TGTGCCAGTAGTCTCCGGACTAGCGGGAGAGGAGATACG.